This T cell receptor beta chain was captured in a study of cytomegalovirus exposure and HLA in healthy donors. The study, taken as a whole, reports: Donor immune exposure was known only as CMV serostatus.

There are 16 residues in the CDR3. Germline V gene data show CDR1 as SGDLS and CDR2 as YYNGEE. After removal of 0 bases from V and 5 bases from J, the junction contained 6 bases not matched to a gene. In the PCR, 60 Vbeta and 13 Jbeta primers were used. TCRdb's table, derived via immunoSEQ multiplex PCR, lists solely in-frame clones and lacks some. Seen here are 110,000 to 150,000 clones, roughly four fifths observed once, and the top ten hold around 1.5%. A note on this clone: Its antigen remains unknown.

The chain has TRBV9 and TRBJ2-7, with TRBD2 matching 12 bases. The sample consisted of PBMCs. The clonotype was recovered from a female donor in good health and CMV-seronegative. The CDR3 DNA follows: TGTGCCAGCAGCGTAGCTAGCGGGGGGGCGGAGAACGAGCAGTACTTC. Translating it yields CASSVASGGAENEQYF.